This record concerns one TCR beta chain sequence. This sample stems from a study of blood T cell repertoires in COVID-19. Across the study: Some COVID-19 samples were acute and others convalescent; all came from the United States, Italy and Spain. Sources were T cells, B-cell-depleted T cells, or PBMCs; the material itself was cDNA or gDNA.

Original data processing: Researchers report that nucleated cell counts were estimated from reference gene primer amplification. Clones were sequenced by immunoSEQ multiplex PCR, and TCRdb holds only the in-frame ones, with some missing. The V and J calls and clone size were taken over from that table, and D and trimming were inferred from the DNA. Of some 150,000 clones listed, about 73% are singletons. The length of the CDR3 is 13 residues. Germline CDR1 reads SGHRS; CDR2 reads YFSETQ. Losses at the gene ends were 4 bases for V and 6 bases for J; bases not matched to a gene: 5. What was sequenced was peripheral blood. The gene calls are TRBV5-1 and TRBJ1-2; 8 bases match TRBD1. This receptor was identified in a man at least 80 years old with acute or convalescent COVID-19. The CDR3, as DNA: TGCGCCAGCAGCGACAGGGGTTCGCATGGCTACACCTTC. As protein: CASSDRGSHGYTF.